The 29 T cell receptor beta chains given below trace back to one sample, sequenced in a study of cytomegalovirus exposure and HLA in healthy donors. TCRdb's table, derived via immunoSEQ multiplex PCR, lists solely in-frame clones and lacks some. The sample has just under 65,000 clones, approximately 95% seen once. Sample: PBMCs. These receptors originate from a woman between 18 and 29 years old in good health and CMV-seropositive.

The chain couples TRBV6-5 to TRBJ2-1; the match to TRBD2 covers 11 bases. The CDR3 runs to 16 residues. J was trimmed by 5 bases and V by 2 bases; bases with no gene match: 5. Looked up from germline, CDR1 is MNHEY and CDR2 is SVGAGI. The DNA for the CDR3 is TGTGCCAGCAGTTACCGTAGCGGGAGGGTAAACAATGAGCAGTTCTTC. This translates into CASSYRSGRVNNEQFF.

The rearrangement joins TRBV30 to TRBJ1-2, with D perhaps matching TRBD1 (6 bases). The CDR3 has 13 amino acids. The germline V gene has CDR1 GTSNPN and CDR2 SVGIG (reference sequence). The V gene lost 0 bases and the J gene lost 8 bases, with 13 bases spanning the gap. This chain's CDR3 is CAWSVGRGRGYTF. The CDR3 DNA is TGTGCCTGGAGTGTAGGCAGGGGCCGCGGCTACACCTTC.

Regarding this clone: The limits of the CDR3 on the DNA are not certain, so only TCRdb's listed CDR3 is given. The genes are TRBV5-6 and TRBJ1-5. The CDR3 numbers 18 amino acids, ends counted. CDR1 SGHDT and CDR2 YYEEEE come from the germline V gene. The CDR3: CASSLFYSGPAGNQPQHF.

The chain links TRBV6-5 to TRBJ2-1; 7 bases map to TRBD1. The trim removed 6 bases at V and 10 bases at J, leaving 6 bases unmatched. CDR1 and CDR2 from the germline V gene are MNHEY and SVGAGI. This CDR3 is built from 12 residues. CDR3 protein: CASSTTGLEQFF. In nucleotides, the CDR3 is TGTGCCAGCAGCACGACAGGGTTGGAGCAGTTCTTC.

The V and J genes are TRBV6-5 and TRBJ2-3; no clear D gene. This CDR3 comprises 14 residues. Looked up from germline, CDR1 is MNHEY and CDR2 is SVGAGI. V was pared by 0 bases and J by 4 bases, with 8 bases between. CDR3 protein: CASSYSSSSDTQYF. The CDR3 DNA sequence: TGTGCCAGCAGTTACTCGAGTAGCTCAGATACGCAGTATTTT.

The chain links TRBV5-1 to TRBJ1-1, with 9 bases that match TRBD1. This CDR3 region has 14 residues. Germline values: CDR1 SGHRS, CDR2 YFSETQ. The V segment lost 8 bases and the J segment 1 base; nucleotides outside the gene matches: 6. CDR3 sequence: CASTMDRGNTEAFF. CDR3 bases: TGCGCCAGTACCATGGACAGGGGGAACACTGAAGCTTTCTTT.

The chain uses TRBV7-2 and TRBJ1-2, with D possibly matching TRBD1 (6 bases). CDR3 length: 13 amino acids. V lost 5 bases and J 8 bases, leaving 15 bases between the germline ends. Germline V gives CDR1 SGHTA, CDR2 FQGNSA. The DNA of the CDR3 is TGTGCCAGCAGCGAAAGACAGGTTCACGGCTACACCTTC. Its protein is CASSERQVHGYTF.

The chain is built from TRBV5-6 and TRBJ1-6; 9 nucleotides match TRBD1. The CDR3 spans 15 residues. CDR1 is SGHDT and CDR2 is YYEEEE in the germline V gene. V shed 4 bases, J shed 7 bases, and the junction held 6 bases outside the gene matches. CDR3 bases: TGTGCCAGCAGCCGAGGGGACAGGGAGAATTCACCCCTCCACTTT. Amino acid sequence: CASSRGDRENSPLHF.

The chain uses TRBV6-5 and TRBJ2-3; D may be TRBD2 (6 bases). Per germline, CDR1 MNHEY and CDR2 SVGAGI. Trimming shortened V by 2 bases and J by 3 bases, and 12 bases separated the two germline ends. The length of the CDR3 is 15 residues. Here the CDR3 DNA reads TGTGCCAGCAGTTACCGGCCGGAGGGGACAGATACGCAGTATTTT. It yields the protein CASSYRPEGTDTQYF.

The DNA of the CDR3 is TGTGCCAGCAGCTCCCATGGGACAGCTAACTATGGCTACACCTTC. It is translated as CASSSHGTANYGYTF. The rearrangement links TRBV9 to TRBJ1-2; TRBD1 matches 7 bases. Looked up from germline, CDR1 is SGDLS and CDR2 is YYNGEE. The J segment lost 0 bases and the V segment lost 4 bases, leaving 6 bases of the junction unmatched. The CDR3 consists of 15 residues.

The V and J genes are TRBV7-6 and TRBJ1-1; D is ambiguous. Trimming pared 2 bases from V and 2 bases from J, leaving 12 bases between. CDR3 length: 15 residues. From germline, CDR1 is SGHVS and CDR2 FNYEAQ. The CDR3 region has the DNA TGTGCCAGCAGCTTAAACCCGGCGGAAAACACTGAAGCTTTCTTT. This translates into CASSLNPAENTEAFF.

The chain is built from TRBV7-9 and TRBJ2-3, with TRBD2 matching 14 bases. The CDR3 extends over 19 amino acids. CDR1 and CDR2 from the germline V gene are SEHNR and FQNEAQ (reference sequence). J gave up 0 bases and V 5 bases, and 10 bases lay outside the gene matches. In DNA, the CDR3 is TGTGCCAGCAGCGAGACAGCAGGACTAGCGGGAGGAAGCACAGATACGCAGTATTTT. Translating it yields CASSETAGLAGGSTDTQYF.

V and J are TRBV5-1 and TRBJ2-7, with D possibly being TRBD1 (6 bases). This CDR3 has 16 amino acids. Deletions cut 0 bases from V and 1 base from J, with 14 bases between. Germline assignment: CDR1 SGHRS and CDR2 YFSETQ. The DNA of the CDR3 is TGCGCCAGCAGCTTGGGTGGGGGCCTCCCGTCCTACGAGCAGTACTTC. Its translation is CASSLGGGLPSYEQYF.

This chain links TRBV7-8 with TRBJ2-1; 7 bases are a match to TRBD2. CDR1 SGHVS and CDR2 FQNEAQ come from the germline V gene. The CDR3 has 15 amino acids. J lost 1 base, V lost 6 bases, and 6 bases had no gene match. The CDR3 protein is CASRQGTNSYNEQFF. The CDR3 DNA sequence: TGTGCCAGCAGGCAAGGGACTAATTCCTACAATGAGCAGTTCTTC.

This chain uses TRBV28 with TRBJ2-7, with 9 bases that match TRBD1. Per the germline V gene, CDR1 is MDHEN and CDR2 is SYDVKM. Trimming took 4 bases from V and 1 from J; bases not matched to a gene: 14. The CDR3 spans 18 residues. CDR3 residues: CASSSGQGYWVRSYEQYF. CDR3 coding DNA: TGTGCCAGCAGTTCCGGACAGGGGTATTGGGTCAGGTCCTACGAGCAGTACTTC.

J is TRBJ1-5 and V is TRBV6-1; D gene ambiguous. The CDR3 has 14 amino acids. Germline V CDR1 and CDR2: MNHNS, SASEGT. Trimming removed 1 base at V and 2 bases at J, with 6 bases between. The DNA for the CDR3 is TGTGCCAGCAGTGAAGAGTTAGGCAATCAGCCCCAGCATTTT. Translating it yields CASSEELGNQPQHF.

This chain connects TRBV28 to TRBJ1-6, with TRBD1 identical over 9 bases. CDR1 MDHEN and CDR2 SYDVKM come from the germline V gene. With V trimmed by 6 bases and J by 9 bases, 6 bases remained unmatched. This CDR3 has 14 residues. CDR3 in amino acids: CASRWTGVTSPLHF. The CDR3 DNA sequence: TGTGCCAGCAGGTGGACAGGGGTGACTTCACCCCTCCACTTT.

This chain uses TRBV18 with TRBJ2-1; 7 bases match TRBD2. The CDR3 spans 16 residues. After removal of 1 base from V and 5 bases from J, the junction contained 8 bases not matched to a gene. Germline lookup yields CDR1 KGHSH and CDR2 LQKENI. CDR3 coding DNA: TGTGCCAGCTCACCACTACGAGGGACTACTAACAATGAGCAGTTCTTC. Translated, it gives CASSPLRGTTNNEQFF.

The CDR3 DNA reads TGTGCCACCAGCAGAGAAGGCGGGGGCCCTACCAGCTCCTACAATGAGCAGTTCTTC. Translating gives CATSREGGGPTSSYNEQFF. The chain employs TRBV15 and TRBJ2-1; D might be TRBD2 (7 bases). CDR1 LNHNV and CDR2 YYDKDF come from the germline V gene (reference sequence). This CDR3 region has 19 residues. The V end lost 0 bases, the J end lost 0 bases, and 18 bases lay between the germline ends.

The chain links TRBV18 to TRBJ1-1; 10 nucleotides agree with TRBD1. Germline assignment: CDR1 KGHSH and CDR2 LQKENI. Trimming removed 3 bases from V and 3 bases from J; junction bases left unmatched: 4. This CDR3 has 15 amino acids. This chain's CDR3 is CASSPRGQGDTEAFF. CDR3 nucleotides: TGTGCCAGCTCACCTCGAGGACAGGGGGACACTGAAGCTTTCTTT.

J is TRBJ2-2 and V is TRBV19, with TRBD1 matching 10 bases. This CDR3 contains 15 residues. CDR1 and CDR2 from the germline V gene are LNHDA and SQIVND (reference sequence). Losses at the gene ends were 5 bases for V and 4 bases for J; bases not matched to a gene: 4. DNA for the CDR3: TGTGCCAGTAGTCGGAGGACAGGGGGCACCGGGGAGCTGTTTTTT. As protein: CASSRRTGGTGELFF.

V and J are TRBV28 and TRBJ1-2, with D tentatively TRBD1 (6 bases). The CDR3 has 13 amino acids. V lost 7 bases and J lost 1, with 10 bases in between. Germline assignment: CDR1 MDHEN and CDR2 SYDVKM. The CDR3 loop is CASTLDSNYGYTF. In DNA form, the CDR3 reads TGTGCCAGCACTCTGGACAGTAACTATGGCTACACCTTC.

CDR3 region: CASSSMSQPQHF. In DNA, the CDR3 is TGTGCCAGCAGTTCCATGAGTCAGCCCCAGCATTTT. The chain recombines TRBV28 with TRBJ1-5; D uncertain. CDR3 length equals 12 residues. Germline loops: CDR1 MDHEN, CDR2 SYDVKM. Deletions cut 4 bases from V and 6 bases from J, with 7 bases between. The entire variable domain, with the rest obtained from reference TRBV28 and TRBJ1-5, is as follows: DVKVTQSSRYLVKRTGEKVFLECVQDMDHENMFWYRQDPGLGLRLIYFSYDVKMKEKGDIPEGYSVSREKKERFSLILESASTNQTSMYLCASSSMSQPQHFGDGTRLSIL.

The chain carries TRBV5-1 and TRBJ2-7, with a weak D call TRBD1 (5 bases). The CDR3 sequence is 14 residues long. V shed 3 bases and J shed 3 bases, with 13 bases lying between them. Germline CDR1 is SGHRS and CDR2 is YFSETQ. The CDR3 DNA reads as TGCGCCAGCAGCTGGGAAGTCGACAGCTACGAGCAGTACTTC. Translating it yields CASSWEVDSYEQYF.

This chain uses TRBV6-5 with TRBJ2-7; 7 bases align to TRBD1. CDR1 is MNHEY and CDR2 is SVGAGI in the germline V gene. The CDR3 totals 15 residues. J was trimmed by 1 base and V by 0 bases; bases with no gene match: 3. CDR3 in DNA: TGTGCCAGCAGTTACTCGTCCAGGGGGTCCTACGAGCAGTACTTC. Protein: CASSYSSRGSYEQYF.

V usage is TRBV5-1 and J usage is TRBJ2-1, with TRBD2 as a possible D gene (6 bases). Germline lookup yields CDR1 SGHRS and CDR2 YFSETQ. The CDR3 is made up of 18 amino acids. With 0 bases removed from V and 1 base from J, the gap between germline ends came to 17 bases. CDR3 sequence reads: CASSLGLLGGTSYNEQFF. The CDR3, as DNA: TGCGCCAGCAGCTTGGGACTCCTTGGGGGGACTTCCTACAATGAGCAGTTCTTC.

The chain recombines TRBV6-5 with TRBJ1-2, with 7 bases fitting TRBD1. Trimming took 3 bases from V and 2 from J; bases not matched to a gene: 3. Germline assignment: CDR1 MNHEY and CDR2 SVGAGI. This CDR3 is 14 amino acids long. The CDR3 DNA reads as TGTGCCAGCAGTTATAACAGGGGAAACTATGGCTACACCTTC. Encoded protein: CASSYNRGNYGYTF.

The chain uses TRBV9 and TRBJ2-2, with D hard to call. V lost 4 bases to trimming and J lost 3 bases, with 10 bases between them. CDR1 is SGDLS and CDR2 is YYNGEE in the germline V gene. CDR3 length: 14 residues. This chain's CDR3 is CASSPRSYTGELFF. CDR3 coding DNA: TGTGCCAGCAGCCCGCGATCTTACACCGGGGAGCTGTTTTTT.

The J gene is TRBJ2-1, the V gene TRBV4-2; maybe TRBD2 (7 bases). V was shortened by 0 bases and J by 6 bases, with 15 bases between the two germline ends. The CDR3 spans 16 residues. From germline, CDR1 is LGHNA and CDR2 YNFKEQ. The CDR3, as DNA: TGTGCCAGCAGCCAAGAAGGGGGAGGGGTTGGCAATGAGCAGTTCTTC. Protein sequence: CASSQEGGGVGNEQFF.